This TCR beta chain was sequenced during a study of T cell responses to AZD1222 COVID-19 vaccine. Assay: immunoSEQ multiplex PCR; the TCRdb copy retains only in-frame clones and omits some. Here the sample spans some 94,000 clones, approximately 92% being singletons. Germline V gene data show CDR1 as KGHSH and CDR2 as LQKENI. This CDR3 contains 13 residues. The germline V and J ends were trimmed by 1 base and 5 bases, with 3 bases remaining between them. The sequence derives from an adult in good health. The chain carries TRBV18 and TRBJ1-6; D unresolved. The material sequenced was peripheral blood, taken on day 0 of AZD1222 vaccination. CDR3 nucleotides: TGTGCCAGCTCACCACAGGATAATTCACCCCTCCACTTT. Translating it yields CASSPQDNSPLHF. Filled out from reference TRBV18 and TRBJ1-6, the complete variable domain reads NAGVMQNPRHLVRRRGQEARLRCSPMKGHSHVYWYRQLPEEGLKFMVYLQKENIIDESGMPKERFSAEFPKEGPSILRIQQVVRGDSAAYFCASSPQDNSPLHFGNGTRLTVT.